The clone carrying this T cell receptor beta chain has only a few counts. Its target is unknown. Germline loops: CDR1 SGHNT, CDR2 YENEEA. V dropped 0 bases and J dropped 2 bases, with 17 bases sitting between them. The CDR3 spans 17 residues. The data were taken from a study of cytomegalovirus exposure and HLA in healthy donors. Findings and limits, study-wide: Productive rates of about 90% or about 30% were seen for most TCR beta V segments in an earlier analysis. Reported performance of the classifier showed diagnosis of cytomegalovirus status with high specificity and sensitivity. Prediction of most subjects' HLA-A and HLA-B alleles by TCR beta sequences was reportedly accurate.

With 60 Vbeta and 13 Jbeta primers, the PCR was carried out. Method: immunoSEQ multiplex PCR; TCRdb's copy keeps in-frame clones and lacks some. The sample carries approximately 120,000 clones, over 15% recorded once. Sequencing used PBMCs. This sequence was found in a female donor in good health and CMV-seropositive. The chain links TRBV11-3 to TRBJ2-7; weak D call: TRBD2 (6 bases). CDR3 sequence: CASSLDNERVNTYEQYF. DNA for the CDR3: TGTGCCAGCAGCTTAGATAATGAGCGGGTAAATACCTACGAGCAGTACTTC.